This T cell receptor beta chain was profiled in a study of cytomegalovirus exposure and HLA in healthy donors (dated by TCRdb to the late 2010s). With respect to the entire study: According to an earlier analysis of 587 of the donors, some 180 million T cells yielded 90 million to 130 million unique TCR beta sequences and about 300 Gb of sequence data. About 300 gigabases of sequencing data and approximately 80 million unique TCR sequences were included in an early release covering over 600 HLA-typed donors. Among the 398 genotyped donors, around 81% belonged to the genetic ancestry cluster associated with self-reported Caucasian donors. The study aimed to test whether cataloging public T cell receptors could reveal signatures of past pathogen exposure. The study used immunosequencing to profile the T cell repertoires of approximately 640 subjects and linked those repertoires to cytomegalovirus serostatus. In addition to the first cohort of approximately 650 subjects, a separate validation cohort of 120 different subjects was used. The study combined high-throughput TCR immunosequencing, statistical association of individual TCRs with disease status, and machine learning to predict cytomegalovirus infection status. In a later analysis, previously published TCR beta repertoires from 550 to 750 donors were re-analyzed and high-resolution HLA genotyping was added so that TCR occurrence patterns could be studied. The later analysis used no new phenotypic data to find candidate immune exposures, relying instead on TCR beta sequences and their occurrence across donors. In an earlier analysis of 587 of the donors, high-throughput TCR beta sequencing was used to judge whether each TCR beta V gene segment behaved as functional or pseudogenic. Donor age, sex, ethnicity and CMV serostatus were collected together with the repertoire data. A later genetic analysis took genome-wide SNP genotypes for 398 of the 666 donors and used that subset as a discovery cohort. Every repertoire in the discovery cohort had been generated on one and the same sequencing platform. HLA typing included class I and class II loci at four-digit resolution. Typing coverage differed by locus: A, B, C, DRB1 and DQB1 were typed in roughly 620-630 donors, DQA1 in 522, DPA1 in some 600, and DPB1 in approximately 450. Because of strong linkage in the cohort, five DR-DQ haplotypes were treated as single units for association and clustering. Among roughly 400 genotyped donors of the cohort, an average of around 240,000 unique TCR beta nucleotide sequences was sequenced per donor, of which 15% to 20% were non-productive.

This clone was detected only a few times. The antigen it binds to is not known. No much larger clone is present one base from it, and per-base qualities are unavailable. General findings and caveats noted by the study authors: It was suggested by the authors that the approach could potentially be generalized to other disease states and immunological phenotypes. A later analysis found that most CMV-associated TCR beta chains appeared HLA-restricted, with HLA associations seemingly driven largely by CMV exposure. Roughly uniform sequencing depth across donors was assumed in presence/absence analyses, although this assumption may not hold. The cohort was sequenced for TCR beta chains only, and without alpha or paired-chain data the features that could be detected were limited. A cluster of highly shared sequence variants was judged likely to represent a technical artifact of the sequencing pipeline. According to a later analysis, parvovirus B19, influenza, CMV and Epstein-Barr virus appeared linked to several top co-occurrence clusters. Because the 87-base-pair reads could not distinguish some IMGT-functional V segments, including TRBV6-2 and TRBV6-3, those segments were excluded. In the study, 164 TCR beta chains were listed as associated with cytomegalovirus. A later genetic analysis reported fewer N-insertions in productive TCRs among donors in an Asian-associated ancestry cluster than the approximately 670-donor mean. When HLA alleles, especially DR and DQ, strongly co-occurred, TCR associations were difficult to assign to individual alleles. Compared with equally common non-associated chains, HLA-associated TCR beta chains in a later analysis were more clonally expanded and had lower generation probabilities. An association between a missense DCLRE1C variant and V-gene and J-gene trimming of TCR beta chains was found in a later genetic analysis and replicated in an independent cohort. Specific HLA alleles were associated with 16,951 TCR beta sequences at a false discovery rate of 0.05 in a later analysis. HLA typing was unavailable for some donors at each locus, so association tests used only the typed subset. Most TCR sequences were seen in very few donors, while some public TCRs were found in many individuals. The earlier analysis of 587 of the donors excluded roughly 17 rarely observed V segments, including chromosome 9 orphons, because counts were too low. Correlated functional status among segregating V segments might be attributable to linkage disequilibrium, but an unknown experimental factor could not be ruled out. Cytomegalovirus status was reported to be diagnosed by the classifier with high specificity and sensitivity in both the original and validation cohorts. A further reported finding was that TCR beta sequences accurately predicted the HLA-A and HLA-B alleles for most subjects in the first cohort. In vitro tests confirmed that three of the cytomegalovirus-associated TCR beta chains recognize cytomegalovirus antigens. In a later analysis, TCR association rates were found to vary across HLA loci, with the most associated TCRs seen for DRB1 alleles and the fewest for HLA-C alleles. Immune exposure information for the cohort was limited to CMV serostatus. In an earlier analysis of approximately 590 of the donors, most TCR beta V segments were observed in productive rearrangements about 90% or about 30% of the time, broadly matching IMGT annotations.

Library preparation used the immunoSEQ multiplex PCR assay. The multiplex PCR relied on a mix of 60 forward primers for TCR Vbeta segments and 13 reverse primers for TCR Jbeta segments. A multiplex PCR assay on genomic DNA amplified the CDR3 region of rearranged TCR beta genes. The amplified TCR beta libraries were sequenced on the Illumina HiSeq System as 87-base-pair reads. The original methods were these. A later analysis counted about 76 million unique TCR beta chains across the 666 repertoires, and some 11 million of these chains were shared by at least two donors. A nearest-neighbor algorithm error-corrected the raw reads and collapsed the reads into unique sequences, merging closely related sequences to remove PCR and sequencing errors. V, D and J gene segments were assigned by aligning CDR3 sequences to IMGT reference sequences. For a sequence to be retained, a match of at least six nucleotides was required to both a V gene segment and a J gene segment. A rearrangement counted as productive if the CDR3 had no stop codons and remained in frame with V and J, and every other rearrangement counted as non-productive. Following IMGT convention, CDR3 was defined as the stretch from the second conserved V-encoded cysteine to the conserved J-encoded phenylalanine. In an earlier analysis of more than 550 of the donors, sequences lacking an unambiguous match to a single V gene segment were excluded. An earlier analysis of 450 to 650 of the donors called V segments functional above 56.7% productive rearrangements and segregating when the between-donor standard deviation exceeded 5%. A statistical classification framework was developed to diagnose cytomegalovirus status using the catalog of TCR beta chain sequences. In a later analysis, TCR nucleotide sequences were compared against IMGT/GENE-DB human TR gene sequences so that V and J genes could be assigned. In a later analysis, CDR3 sequences and most-parsimonious VDJ recombination scenarios were assigned using the TCRdist pipeline. In a later analysis, every TCR beta chain was defined by the combination of its CDR3 amino acid sequence and its V-gene family, and reads without a unique V-gene family were dropped. As a way to deal with suspected cross-contamination and a sequencing artifact, a later analysis dropped roughly 600 nucleotide sequences that were highly shared and had low generation probability. A later analysis calculated a clonal expansion index for each public chain from normalized within-repertoire ranks of inferred template counts. Generation probabilities in a later analysis came from a VDJ recombination model fitted to out-of-frame rearrangements, and those results were checked against IGoR. Hypergeometric tests were used in a later analysis to score TCR-TCR, TCR-HLA and TCR-CMV co-occurrence, with a repertoire-size bias correction applied to the TCR pairs. In a later analysis, false discovery rates were estimated by permuting HLA or CMV assignments 20 times. In a later analysis, co-occurring TCRs were grouped using DBSCAN, with TCRdist sequence similarity added in when clustering inside HLA-allele-positive subsets. Repertoires with fewer than 30,000 or more than 120,000 public chains, plus five repertoires with anomalous nucleotide sharing, were excluded from co-occurrence clustering. Sourced from immuneACCESS, this table was stored by TCRdb with only in-frame sequences that have V and J called. A share of the clones is absent; for the studies checked, an unresolved V gene accounts for under half, and the remainder has no known explanation. The DNA was the basis for D and trimming; V, J and clone size are from that table. Counted in this sample were approximately 150,000 clones; about 75% of them appeared once. The ten largest clones represent over 4.5% of the sample.

The cohort consisted of fewer than 700 healthy bone marrow donors. At the time of sampling, every cohort member was nominally healthy, though immune exposures that went unrecorded were likely present. The donor tested CMV seronegative and was one of the 352 seronegative cohort members. A peripheral blood sample was collected from each donor, and TCR beta sequencing was performed on peripheral blood mononuclear cells. The Qiagen DNeasy Blood Extraction Kit was used to extract genomic DNA from the blood cell samples. The germline ends are 15 bases apart after V is trimmed by 6 bases and J by 4 bases. The CDR3 goes from the cysteine to the phenylalanine over 14 residues. Only the CDR3 part of the read is kept: 42 bases, read in frame from the first base. As encoded in the germline V gene, CDR1 is MDHEN while CDR2 is SYDVKM.

This receptor was obtained from a male donor in good health and CMV-seronegative. The specimen was PBMCs. The rearrangement joined TRBV28 to TRBJ1-2; the D gene is perhaps TRBD1, from 6 matching bases. The CDR3 loop reads CASSVGGAAYGYTF. At the DNA level, the sequence is TGTGCCAGCAGCGTAGGGGGGGCCGCCTATGGCTACACCTTC.